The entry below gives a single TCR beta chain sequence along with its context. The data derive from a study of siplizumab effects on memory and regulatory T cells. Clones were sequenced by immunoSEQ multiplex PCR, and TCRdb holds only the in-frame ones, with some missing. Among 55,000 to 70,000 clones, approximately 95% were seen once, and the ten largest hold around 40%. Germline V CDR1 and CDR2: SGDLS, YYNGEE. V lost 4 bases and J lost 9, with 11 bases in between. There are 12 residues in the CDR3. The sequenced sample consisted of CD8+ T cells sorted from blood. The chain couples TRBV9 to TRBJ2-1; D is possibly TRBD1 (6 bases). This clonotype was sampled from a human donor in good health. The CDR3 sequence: CASSLEGGEQFF. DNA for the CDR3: TGTGCCAGCAGCCTAGAAGGGGGTGAGCAGTTCTTC. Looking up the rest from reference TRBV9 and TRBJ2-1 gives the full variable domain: DSGVTQTPKHLITATGQRVTLRCSPRSGDLSVYWYQQSLDQGLQFLIQYYNGEERAKGNILERFSAQQFPDLHSELNLSSLELGDSALYFCASSLEGGEQFFGPGTRLTVL.